This T cell receptor (beta chain) appears in the sequencing data of a study of shared clonotypes between healthy human individuals. Study-wide results and limits: In the sorted subsets, rarefaction showed sequencing was incomplete despite large depth. Enrolling few donors narrowed the genetic and exposure-history diversity that was represented.

Terminally differentiated effector memory CD45RA+ cells were excluded from the naive CD8 cells, which were CD45RO-negative and positively selected for CCR7. Splitting of each subset's genomic DNA was done evenly across several immunoSEQ plates. TCRdb's copy holds only in-frame clones and misses some; the assay was immunoSEQ multiplex PCR. The table shows approximately 590,000 clones, with less than 97% occurring only once. In the case of this clone: Antigen: not known.

V was trimmed by 8 bases and J by 0 bases, leaving 13 bases between them. The CDR3 is made up of 14 amino acids. In germline, CDR1 is SNHLY, CDR2 FYNNEI. This TCR was sampled from a young woman in good health. Sequencing input: naive CD8+ T cells sorted from blood. The chain couples TRBV2 to TRBJ1-1, with D perhaps matching TRBD1 (5 bases). The CDR3 bases are TGTGCCAGCCGACCCGACAGAATGAACACTGAAGCTTTCTTT. This gives the protein CASRPDRMNTEAFF. The variable domain in full, completed from reference TRBV2 and TRBJ1-1, reads EPEVTQTPSHQVTQMGQEVILRCVPISNHLYFYWYRQILGQKVEFLVSFYNNEISEKSEIFDDQFSVERPDGSNFTLKIRSTKLEDSAMYFCASRPDRMNTEAFFGQGTRLTVV.